Each of the 2 T cell receptor beta chains below was sequenced from the same sample in a study of T cells after yellow fever vaccination. TCRdb itself ran the 5' RACE reads through MiXCR, one entry per CDR3 protein. The sample has 450,000 to 600,000 distinct CDR3 sequences, around 17% seen once. The sequencing used PBMCs, collected 5 days after the first yellow fever vaccination. These receptors all stem from a man between 18 and 35 years old who received the YFV17D yellow fever vaccine.

This clonotype has more than one count but fewer than ten. The genes are TRBV7-3 and TRBJ2-3, with 8 bases that match TRBD1. Germline values: CDR1 SGHTA, CDR2 FQGTGA. This CDR3 has 13 residues. The J segment lost 9 bases and the V segment lost 4 bases, leaving 6 bases of the junction unmatched. CDR3 in DNA: TGTGCCAGCAGCTACGGACAGGGTGGCACGCAGTATTTT. Protein: CASSYGQGGTQYF.

This chain uses TRBV12-5 with TRBJ2-1; D is possibly TRBD2 (6 bases). V was clipped by 3 bases and J by 0 bases, with 12 bases between them. The CDR3 is 16 amino acids. Germline CDR1 and CDR2: LGHNT and FRNRAP. CDR3 in amino acids: CASGFGGRSSYNEQFF. The DNA of the CDR3 is TGTGCTAGTGGTTTTGGGGGGAGAAGCTCCTACAATGAGCAGTTCTTC.